A selection of T cell receptor beta chains follows, all from one sample in a study of cytomegalovirus exposure and HLA in healthy donors. This table comes from immunoSEQ multiplex PCR, and its TCRdb copy is limited to in-frame clones, with some not included. The repertoire has some 150,000 clones, roughly 63% of them found once; the top ten carry 6% to 8.5%. Specimen: PBMCs. The source is a woman aged 60-75 years in good health and CMV-seropositive. Both conserved end residues are part of each CDR3. Fields, in order: clone size, CDR3 length, D gene, V gene, J gene, CDR3 DNA, CDR3 protein. A D gene is named only where the DNA matches it firmly. The listing skips clone size in some rows; elsewhere it reads once, few, many or a size class.

clone size: once; CDR3 length: 14; D gene: .; V gene: TRBV2; J gene: TRBJ2-3; CDR3 DNA: TGTGCCAGCAGTTCCCGGGTTTCGACAGATACGCAGTATTTT; CDR3 protein: CASSSRVSTDTQYF
clone size: .; CDR3 length: 14; D gene: .; V gene: TRBV30; J gene: TRBJ2-5; CDR3 DNA: TGTGCCTGGGCCCTCCCTCCGGGCCAAGAGACCCAGTACTTC; CDR3 protein: CAWALPPGQETQYF
clone size: .; CDR3 length: 13; D gene: .; V gene: TRBV5-1; J gene: TRBJ2-5; CDR3 DNA: TGCGCCAGCAGCTTGGACACATACGAGACCCAGTACTTC; CDR3 protein: CASSLDTYETQYF
clone size: .; CDR3 length: 17; D gene: TRBD1; V gene: TRBV4-1; J gene: TRBJ1-1; CDR3 DNA: TGCGCCAGCAGCGGGGGCCCCGGACAGGGTAGAGGCGCTGAAGCTTTCTTT; CDR3 protein: CASSGGPGQGRGAEAFF
clone size: few; CDR3 length: 16; D gene: TRBD2; V gene: TRBV9; J gene: TRBJ2-5; CDR3 DNA: TGTGCCAGCAGCGTAGGGATAGCGGGAGATGTGGAGACCCAGTACTTC; CDR3 protein: CASSVGIAGDVETQYF
clone size: .; CDR3 length: 12; D gene: .; V gene: TRBV2; J gene: TRBJ2-7; CDR3 DNA: TGTGCCAGCAGTGACGGTCGCTACGAGCAGTACTTC; CDR3 protein: CASSDGRYEQYF
clone size: few; CDR3 length: 17; D gene: TRBD1; V gene: TRBV28; J gene: TRBJ2-4; CDR3 DNA: TGTGCCAGCAGTTTTTGGCGCTCCGGGACAGGGCAAAACATTCAGTACTTC; CDR3 protein: CASSFWRSGTGQNIQYF
clone size: few; CDR3 length: 14; D gene: TRBD1; V gene: TRBV27; J gene: TRBJ2-3; CDR3 DNA: TGTGCCAGCAGCTCGGGACAGGGTCAAGATACGCAGTATTTT; CDR3 protein: CASSSGQGQDTQYF
clone size: few; CDR3 length: 17; D gene: .; V gene: TRBV5-1; J gene: TRBJ2-6; CDR3 DNA: TGCGCCAGCAGCTTGGAATGGAGGGGCTCTGGGGCCAACGTCCTGACTTTC; CDR3 protein: CASSLEWRGSGANVLTF
clone size: few; CDR3 length: 15; D gene: TRBD2; V gene: TRBV7-6; J gene: TRBJ2-1; CDR3 DNA: TGTGCCAGCAGCCCCTTAGCGGGAGCTCGAGGTGAGCAGTTCTTC; CDR3 protein: CASSPLAGARGEQFF
clone size: .; CDR3 length: 15; D gene: TRBD2; V gene: TRBV28; J gene: TRBJ2-2; CDR3 DNA: TGTGCCAGCAGTTTAATAGCGGGAAACACCGGGGAGCTGTTTTTT; CDR3 protein: CASSLIAGNTGELFF
clone size: few; CDR3 length: 15; D gene: .; V gene: TRBV28; J gene: TRBJ1-2; CDR3 DNA: TGTGCCAGCAGTTTACCGGACGGGAGGCACTATGGCTACACCTTC; CDR3 protein: CASSLPDGRHYGYTF
clone size: .; CDR3 length: 15; D gene: TRBD2; V gene: TRBV29-1; J gene: TRBJ2-3; CDR3 DNA: TGCAGCGTTGAAGGGACTAGCGGCTCCACAGATACGCAGTATTTT; CDR3 protein: CSVEGTSGSTDTQYF
clone size: .; CDR3 length: 15; D gene: TRBD1; V gene: TRBV6-1; J gene: TRBJ1-5; CDR3 DNA: TGTGCCAGCAGTGACTGGACAGGGGGCAATCAGCCCCAGCATTTT; CDR3 protein: CASSDWTGGNQPQHF
clone size: .; CDR3 length: 14; D gene: .; V gene: TRBV6-5; J gene: TRBJ1-5; CDR3 DNA: TGTGCCAGCAGCGCGGGAGGGAACAATCAGCCCCAGCATTTT; CDR3 protein: CASSAGGNNQPQHF
clone size: .; CDR3 length: 14; D gene: TRBD1; V gene: TRBV9; J gene: TRBJ2-7; CDR3 DNA: TGTGCCAGCAGCGTATCGGGACAGTCCTACGAGCAGTACTTC; CDR3 protein: CASSVSGQSYEQYF
clone size: .; CDR3 length: 19; D gene: .; V gene: TRBV5-1; J gene: TRBJ1-5; CDR3 DNA: TGCGCCAGCAGCTCTATAAAGACCCCTGTCGACAGCTGCAATCAGCCCCAGCATTTT; CDR3 protein: CASSSIKTPVDSCNQPQHF
clone size: .; CDR3 length: 16; D gene: .; V gene: TRBV5-4; J gene: TRBJ1-1; CDR3 DNA: TGTGCCAGCAGCTTGCTGACAGGATCCCTGAACACTGAAGCTTTCTTT; CDR3 protein: CASSLLTGSLNTEAFF
clone size: .; CDR3 length: 14; D gene: .; V gene: TRBV5-8; J gene: TRBJ1-5; CDR3 DNA: TGTGCCAGCAGCTTGGGTCTCTACAATCAGCCCCAGCATTTT; CDR3 protein: CASSLGLYNQPQHF
clone size: .; CDR3 length: 15; D gene: TRBD1; V gene: TRBV6-6; J gene: TRBJ1-4; CDR3 DNA: TGTGCCAGCAGGTCACAGGGGGGGGCTAATGAAAAACTGTTTTTT; CDR3 protein: CASRSQGGANEKLFF
clone size: .; CDR3 length: 18; D gene: TRBD1; V gene: TRBV9; J gene: TRBJ1-4; CDR3 DNA: TGTGCCAGCAGCGTACGGGACAGGGGAATTCATGGAGTCGGAAAACTGTTTTTT; CDR3 protein: CASSVRDRGIHGVGKLFF
clone size: .; CDR3 length: 13; D gene: TRBD1; V gene: TRBV5-1; J gene: TRBJ1-2; CDR3 DNA: TGCGCCAGCAGCGCAGGGGGTGTGGGTGGCTACACCTTC; CDR3 protein: CASSAGGVGGYTF
clone size: .; CDR3 length: 14; D gene: TRBD2; V gene: TRBV5-1; J gene: TRBJ2-7; CDR3 DNA: TGCGCCAGCAGCCCCGGGGAGGGTGGAGACGAGCAGTACTTC; CDR3 protein: CASSPGEGGDEQYF
clone size: .; CDR3 length: 16; D gene: TRBD2; V gene: TRBV19; J gene: TRBJ2-5; CDR3 DNA: TGTGCCAGTAGTATATGGCTAGCGGGAGGCCACGAGACCCAGTACTTC; CDR3 protein: CASSIWLAGGHETQYF
clone size: .; CDR3 length: 14; D gene: TRBD1; V gene: TRBV5-1; J gene: TRBJ2-7; CDR3 DNA: TGCGCCAGCAGCATCCGCAGGGGGCTAAGTGAGCAGTACTTC; CDR3 protein: CASSIRRGLSEQYF
clone size: few; CDR3 length: 14; D gene: .; V gene: TRBV5-1; J gene: TRBJ2-5; CDR3 DNA: TGCGCCAGCAGCTTACGGGCAGGGGAAGAGACCCAGTACTTC; CDR3 protein: CASSLRAGEETQYF
clone size: .; CDR3 length: 15; D gene: TRBD1; V gene: TRBV7-2; J gene: TRBJ1-5; CDR3 DNA: TGTGCCAGCAGAAAGACAGGGGATAGCAATCAGCCCCAGCATTTT; CDR3 protein: CASRKTGDSNQPQHF